This T cell receptor beta chain was profiled in a study of shared clonotypes between healthy human individuals. General study findings and limits: Around 5% of naive CD4 clonotypes were common to four donors.

Clones were read by immunoSEQ multiplex PCR, and TCRdb kept only the in-frame ones, dropping some. The top ten clones hold about 1.7% of a sample with about 2.1 million clones, 90% to 95% of them seen once. Naive CD8 cells lacked CD45RO, underwent positive selection for CCR7 and left out terminally differentiated effector memory CD45RA+ cells. The donor population consisted of healthy HIV-negative adults with no recent acute infections or vaccinations. A remark on this clone: Antigen unknown.

Sample: naive CD8+ T cells from PBMCs. The origin of this receptor is a man younger than 35 in good health. Some clones in this sample may be carry-over from other donors' samples.

The CDR3 loop is CAISESTTSGLREQYF. DNA of the CDR3: TGTGCCATCAGTGAGTCGACCACAAGCGGGCTTAGGGAGCAGTACTTC. This chain connects TRBV10-3 to TRBJ2-7; a possible D gene is TRBD2 (6 bases). CDR3 length equals 16 residues. Germline loops: CDR1 ENHRY, CDR2 SYGVKD. Between the trimmed V and J ends, which lost 0 bases and 7 bases, there was a span of 19 bases.